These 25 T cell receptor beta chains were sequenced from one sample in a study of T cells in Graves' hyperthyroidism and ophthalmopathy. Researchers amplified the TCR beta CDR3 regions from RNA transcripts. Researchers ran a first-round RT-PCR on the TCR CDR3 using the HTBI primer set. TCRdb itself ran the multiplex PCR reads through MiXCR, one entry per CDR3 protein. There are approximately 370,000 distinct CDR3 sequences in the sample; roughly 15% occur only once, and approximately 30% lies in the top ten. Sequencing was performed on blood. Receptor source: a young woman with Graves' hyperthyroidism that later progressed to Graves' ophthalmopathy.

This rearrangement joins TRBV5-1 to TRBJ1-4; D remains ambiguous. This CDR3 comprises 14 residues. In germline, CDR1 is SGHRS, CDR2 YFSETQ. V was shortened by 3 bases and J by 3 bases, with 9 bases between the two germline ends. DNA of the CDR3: TGCGCCAGCAGCTGGGAGGAGGCTAATGAAAAACTGTTTTTT. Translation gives CASSWEEANEKLFF.

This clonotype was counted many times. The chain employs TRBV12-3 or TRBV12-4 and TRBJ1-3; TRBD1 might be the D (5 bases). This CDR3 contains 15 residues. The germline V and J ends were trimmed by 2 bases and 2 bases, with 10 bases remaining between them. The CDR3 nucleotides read TGTGCCAGCAGTTTACAGGCCAGGGCTGGAAACACCATATATTTT. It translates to CASSLQARAGNTIYF.

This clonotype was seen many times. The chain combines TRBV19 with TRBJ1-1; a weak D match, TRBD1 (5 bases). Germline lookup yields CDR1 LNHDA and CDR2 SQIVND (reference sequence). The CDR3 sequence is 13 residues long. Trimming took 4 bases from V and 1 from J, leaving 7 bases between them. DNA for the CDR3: TGTGCCAGTAGTAACGGACAGAACACTGAAGCTTTCTTT. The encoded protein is CASSNGQNTEAFF.

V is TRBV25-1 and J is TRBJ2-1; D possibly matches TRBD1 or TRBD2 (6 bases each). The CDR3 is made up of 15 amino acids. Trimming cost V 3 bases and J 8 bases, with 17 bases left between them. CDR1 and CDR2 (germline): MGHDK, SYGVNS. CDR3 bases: TGTGCCAGCAGTGATCCCGGGGGCGGATCGGATGAGCAGTTCTTC. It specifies CASSDPGGGSDEQFF.

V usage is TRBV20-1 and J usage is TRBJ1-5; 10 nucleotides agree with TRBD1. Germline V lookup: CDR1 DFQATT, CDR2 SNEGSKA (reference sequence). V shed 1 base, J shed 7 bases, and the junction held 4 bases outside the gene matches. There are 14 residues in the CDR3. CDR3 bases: TGCAGTGCTAGAGCGACAGGGGGCGGACAGCCCCAGCATTTT. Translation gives CSARATGGGQPQHF.

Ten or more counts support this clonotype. This chain's CDR3 is CASSWTSGYTTDTQYF. CDR3 bases: TGTGCCAGCAGTTGGACTAGCGGTTACACAACAGATACGCAGTATTTT. This sequence joins TRBV28 and TRBJ2-3; TRBD2 matches 10 bases. Germline V lookup: CDR1 MDHEN, CDR2 SYDVKM. J lost 3 bases, V lost 4 bases, and 7 bases had no gene match. The CDR3 runs to 16 residues.

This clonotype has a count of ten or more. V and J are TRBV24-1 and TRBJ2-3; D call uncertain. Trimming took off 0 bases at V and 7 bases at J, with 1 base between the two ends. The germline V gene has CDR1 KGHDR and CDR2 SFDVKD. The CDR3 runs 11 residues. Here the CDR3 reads CATSDLNTQYF. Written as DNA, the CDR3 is TGTGCCACCAGTGATTTGAATACGCAGTATTTT.

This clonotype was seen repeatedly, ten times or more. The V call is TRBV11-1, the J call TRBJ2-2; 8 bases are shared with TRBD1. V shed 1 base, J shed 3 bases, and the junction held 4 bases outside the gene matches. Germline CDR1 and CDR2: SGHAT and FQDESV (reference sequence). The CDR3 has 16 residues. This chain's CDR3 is CASSLEGQGYTGELFF. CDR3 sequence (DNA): TGTGCCAGCAGCTTAGAAGGACAGGGCTACACCGGGGAGCTGTTTTTT.

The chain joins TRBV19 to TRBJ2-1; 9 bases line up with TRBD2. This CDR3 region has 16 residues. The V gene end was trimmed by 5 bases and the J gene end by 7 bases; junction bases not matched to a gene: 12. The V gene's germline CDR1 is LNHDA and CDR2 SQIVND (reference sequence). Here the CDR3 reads CASSGGTSRRLNEQFF. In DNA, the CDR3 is TGTGCCAGTAGTGGGGGGACTAGCAGGAGGTTGAATGAGCAGTTCTTC.

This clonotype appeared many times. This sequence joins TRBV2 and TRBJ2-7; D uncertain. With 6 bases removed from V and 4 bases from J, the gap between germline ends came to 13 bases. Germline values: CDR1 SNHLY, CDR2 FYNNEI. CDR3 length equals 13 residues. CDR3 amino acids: CASRTGDLYEQYF. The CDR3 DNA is TGTGCCAGCAGAACCGGCGACCTTTACGAGCAGTACTTC.

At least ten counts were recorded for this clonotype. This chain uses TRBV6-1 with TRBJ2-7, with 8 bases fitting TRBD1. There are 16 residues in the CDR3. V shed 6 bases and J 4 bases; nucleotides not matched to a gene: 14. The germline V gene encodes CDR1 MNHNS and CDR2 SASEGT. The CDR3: CASRGADRDGKYEQYF. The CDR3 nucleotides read TGTGCCAGCAGGGGAGCGGACAGGGACGGGAAATACGAGCAGTACTTC.

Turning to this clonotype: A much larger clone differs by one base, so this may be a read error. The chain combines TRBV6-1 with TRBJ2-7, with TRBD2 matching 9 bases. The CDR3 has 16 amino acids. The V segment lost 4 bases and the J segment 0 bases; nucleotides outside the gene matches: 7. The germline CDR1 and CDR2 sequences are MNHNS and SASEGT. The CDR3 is CASSAYSGGSSYEQYF. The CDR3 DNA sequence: TGTGCCAGCAGTGCTTATAGCGGGGGAAGCTCCTACGAGCAGTACTTC.

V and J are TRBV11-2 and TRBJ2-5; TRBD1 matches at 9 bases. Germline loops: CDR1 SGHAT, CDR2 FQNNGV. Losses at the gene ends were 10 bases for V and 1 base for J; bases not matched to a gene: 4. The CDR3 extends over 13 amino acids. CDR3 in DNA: TGTGCCATCTCGACAGGGGGCCAAGAGACCCAGTACTTC. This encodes CAISTGGQETQYF.

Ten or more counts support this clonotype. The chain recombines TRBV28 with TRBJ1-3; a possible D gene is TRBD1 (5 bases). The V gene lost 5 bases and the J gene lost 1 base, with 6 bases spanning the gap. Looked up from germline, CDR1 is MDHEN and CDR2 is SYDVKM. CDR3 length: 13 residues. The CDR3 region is CASSPGSGNTIYF. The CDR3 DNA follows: TGTGCCAGCAGTCCAGGGTCTGGAAACACCATATATTTT. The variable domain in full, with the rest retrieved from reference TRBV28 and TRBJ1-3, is DVKVTQSSRYLVKRTGEKVFLECVQDMDHENMFWYRQDPGLGLRLIYFSYDVKMKEKGDIPEGYSVSREKKERFSLILESASTNQTSMYLCASSPGSGNTIYFGEGSWLTVV.

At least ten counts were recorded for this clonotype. The CDR3 sequence is CAVGTGAEAFF. The CDR3 DNA sequence: TGTGCCGTTGGGACAGGGGCTGAAGCTTTCTTT. The chain links TRBV3-1 to TRBJ1-1; 10 bases align to TRBD1. CDR1 and CDR2 from the germline V gene are LGHDT and YNNKEL (reference sequence). The CDR3 is made up of 11 amino acids. Unmatched junction bases numbered 3, after V lost 11 bases and J lost 6 bases.

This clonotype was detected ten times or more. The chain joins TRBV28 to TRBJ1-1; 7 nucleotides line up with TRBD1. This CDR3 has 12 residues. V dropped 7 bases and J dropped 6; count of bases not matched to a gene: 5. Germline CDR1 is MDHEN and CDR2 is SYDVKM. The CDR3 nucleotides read TGTGCCAGCACCCGGGACAGCCCTGAAGCTTTCTTT. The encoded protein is CASTRDSPEAFF.

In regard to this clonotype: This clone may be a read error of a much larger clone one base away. CDR3 residues: CSARRTSACNEQFF. CDR3 bases: TGCAGTGCTAGAAGGACCTCTGCCTGCAATGAGCAGTTCTTC. The chain combines TRBV20-1 with TRBJ2-1, with D unclear. Germline assignment: CDR1 DFQATT and CDR2 SNEGSKA (reference sequence). Trimming removed 2 bases at V and 6 bases at J, with 14 bases between. The CDR3 has 14 residues.

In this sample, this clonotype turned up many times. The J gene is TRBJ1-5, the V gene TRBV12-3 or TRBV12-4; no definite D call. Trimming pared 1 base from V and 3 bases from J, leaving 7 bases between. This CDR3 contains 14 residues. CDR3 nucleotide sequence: TGTGCCAGCAGTTTAGGGCAATTCAATCAGCCCCAGCATTTT. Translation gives CASSLGQFNQPQHF.

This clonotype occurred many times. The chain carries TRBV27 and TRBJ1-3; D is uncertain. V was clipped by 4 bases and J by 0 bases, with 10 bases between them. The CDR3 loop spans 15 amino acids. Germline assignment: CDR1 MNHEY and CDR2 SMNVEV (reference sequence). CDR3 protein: CASSSGRSSGNTIYF. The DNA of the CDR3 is TGTGCCAGCAGTTCCGGCAGAAGCTCTGGAAACACCATATATTTT.

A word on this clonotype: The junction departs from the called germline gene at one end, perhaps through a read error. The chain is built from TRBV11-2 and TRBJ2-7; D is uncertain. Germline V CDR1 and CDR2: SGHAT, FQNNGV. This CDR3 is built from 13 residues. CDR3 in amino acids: CVSSLEPEYEQYF. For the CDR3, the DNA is TGTGTCAGCAGCTTAGAACCCGAATACGAGCAGTACTTC.

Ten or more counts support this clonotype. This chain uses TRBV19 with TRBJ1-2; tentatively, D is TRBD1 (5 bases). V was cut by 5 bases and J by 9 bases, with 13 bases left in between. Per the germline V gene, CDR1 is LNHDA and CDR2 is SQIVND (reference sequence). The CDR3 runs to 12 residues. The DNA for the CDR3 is TGTGCCAGTAGTGAGAGTCGGGGGAGCTACACCTTC. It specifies CASSESRGSYTF.

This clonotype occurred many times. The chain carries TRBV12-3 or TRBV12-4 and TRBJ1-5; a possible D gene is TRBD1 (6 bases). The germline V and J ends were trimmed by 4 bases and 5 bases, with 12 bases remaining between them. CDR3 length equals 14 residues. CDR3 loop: CASSWRGTDQPQHF. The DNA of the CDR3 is TGTGCCAGCAGTTGGAGGGGGACGGATCAGCCCCAGCATTTT.

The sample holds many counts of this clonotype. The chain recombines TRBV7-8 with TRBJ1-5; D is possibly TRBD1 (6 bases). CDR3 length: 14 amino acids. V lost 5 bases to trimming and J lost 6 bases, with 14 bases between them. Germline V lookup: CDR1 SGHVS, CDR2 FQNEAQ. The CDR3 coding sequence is TGTGCCAGCAGCCACAACAGGGTTAGTCAGCCCCAGCATTTT. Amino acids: CASSHNRVSQPQHF.

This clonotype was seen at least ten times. The CDR3: CASSEAYLLPWGEVTYNEQFF. The CDR3, as DNA: TGTGCCAGCAGTGAAGCGTACTTGCTGCCTTGGGGGGAGGTGACCTACAATGAGCAGTTCTTC. The chain employs TRBV2 and TRBJ2-1; TRBD2 might be the D (6 bases). With 0 bases removed from V and 2 bases from J, the gap between germline ends came to 26 bases. The CDR3 is 21 amino acids. Germline CDR1 reads SNHLY; CDR2 reads FYNNEI.

This chain's CDR3 is CASSPGGSDMRGYTF. CDR3 nucleotides: TGTGCCAGCAGTCCCGGCGGCAGCGATATGCGTGGCTACACCTTC. The V gene is TRBV6-1, the J gene TRBJ1-2; D unclear. The CDR3 covers 15 residues. The V gene lost 5 bases and the J gene lost 7 bases, with 20 bases spanning the gap. CDR1 and CDR2 from the germline V gene are MNHNS and SASEGT.